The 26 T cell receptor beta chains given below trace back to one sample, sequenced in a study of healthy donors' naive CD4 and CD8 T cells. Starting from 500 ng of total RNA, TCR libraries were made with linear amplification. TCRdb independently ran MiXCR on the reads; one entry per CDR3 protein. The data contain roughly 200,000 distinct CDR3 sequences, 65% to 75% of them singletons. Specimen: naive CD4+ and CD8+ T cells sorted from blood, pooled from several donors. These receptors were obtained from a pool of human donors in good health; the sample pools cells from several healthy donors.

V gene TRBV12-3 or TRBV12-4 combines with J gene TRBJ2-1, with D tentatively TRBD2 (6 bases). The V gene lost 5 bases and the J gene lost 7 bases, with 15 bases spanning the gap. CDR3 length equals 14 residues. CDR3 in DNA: TGTGCCAGCAGTCTTTTGGGGGGAGGTAATGAGCAGTTCTTC. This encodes CASSLLGGGNEQFF.

CDR3 residues: CASSPLSGAGELFF. The CDR3 DNA reads TGTGCCAGCAGCCCCCTTTCGGGGGCCGGGGAGCTGTTTTTT. The chain uses TRBV12-3 or TRBV12-4 and TRBJ2-2; TRBD2 is a possible D gene (6 bases). CDR3 size: 14 residues. The V end was cut by 6 bases, the J end by 6 bases, with 14 bases between.

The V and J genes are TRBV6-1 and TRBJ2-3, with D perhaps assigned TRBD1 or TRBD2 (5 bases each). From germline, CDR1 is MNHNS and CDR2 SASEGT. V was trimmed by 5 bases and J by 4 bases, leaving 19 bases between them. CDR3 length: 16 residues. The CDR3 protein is CASSLRDRGSPDTQYF. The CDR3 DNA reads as TGTGCCAGCAGTCTCCGGGACCGTGGGTCCCCAGATACGCAGTATTTT.

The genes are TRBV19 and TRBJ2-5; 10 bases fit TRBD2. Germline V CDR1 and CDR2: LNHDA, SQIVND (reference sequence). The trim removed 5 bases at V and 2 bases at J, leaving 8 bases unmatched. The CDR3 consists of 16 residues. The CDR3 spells CASSVPSGSLQETQYF. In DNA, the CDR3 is TGTGCCAGTAGTGTCCCTAGCGGGAGCCTTCAAGAGACCCAGTACTTC.

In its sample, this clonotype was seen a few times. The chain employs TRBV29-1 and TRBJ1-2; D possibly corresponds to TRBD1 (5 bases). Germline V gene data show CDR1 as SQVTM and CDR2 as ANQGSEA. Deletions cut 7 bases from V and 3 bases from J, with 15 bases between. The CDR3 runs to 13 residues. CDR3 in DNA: TGCAGCGCCGCCGAGGGGTTAGACTATGGCTACACCTTC. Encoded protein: CSAAEGLDYGYTF.

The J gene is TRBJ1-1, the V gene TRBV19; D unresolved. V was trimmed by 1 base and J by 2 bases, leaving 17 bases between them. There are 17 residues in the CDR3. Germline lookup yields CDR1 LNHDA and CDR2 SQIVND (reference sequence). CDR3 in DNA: TGTGCCAGTAGTATAGGGCAGGACCCGTACATAAACACTGAAGCTTTCTTT. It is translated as CASSIGQDPYINTEAFF. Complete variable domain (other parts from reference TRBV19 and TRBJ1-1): DGGITQSPKYLFRKEGQNVTLSCEQNLNHDAMYWYRQDPGQGLRLIYYSQIVNDFQKGDIAEGYSVSREKKESFPLTVTSAQKNPTAFYLCASSIGQDPYINTEAFFGQGTRLTVV.

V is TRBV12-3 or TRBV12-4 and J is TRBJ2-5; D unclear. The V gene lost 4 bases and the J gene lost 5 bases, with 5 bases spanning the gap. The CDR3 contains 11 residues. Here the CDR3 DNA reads TGTGCCAGCAGTTCGTTTGAGACCCAGTACTTC. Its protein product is CASSSFETQYF.

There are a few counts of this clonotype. The CDR3 loop reads CAISEATGSYEQYF. The CDR3 DNA sequence: TGTGCCATCAGTGAAGCGACAGGTTCCTACGAGCAGTACTTC. The V and J genes are TRBV10-3 and TRBJ2-7; D possibly corresponds to TRBD1 (6 bases). With 3 bases removed from V and 1 base from J, the gap between germline ends came to 10 bases. The CDR3 has 14 residues. Germline V lookup: CDR1 ENHRY, CDR2 SYGVKD.

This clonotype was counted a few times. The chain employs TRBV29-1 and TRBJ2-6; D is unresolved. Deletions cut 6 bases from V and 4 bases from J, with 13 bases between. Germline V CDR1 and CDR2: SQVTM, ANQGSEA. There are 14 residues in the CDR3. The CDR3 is CSVSPSRGANVLTF. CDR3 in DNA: TGCAGCGTATCCCCGTCCCGGGGGGCCAACGTCCTGACTTTC.

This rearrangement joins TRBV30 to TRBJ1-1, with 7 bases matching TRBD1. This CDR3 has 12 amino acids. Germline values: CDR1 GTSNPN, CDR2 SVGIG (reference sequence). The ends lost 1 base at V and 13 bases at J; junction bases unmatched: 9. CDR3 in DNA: TGTGCCTGGAGTGGAGGGGGCCTAGGGGGTTTCTTT. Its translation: CAWSGGGLGGFF.

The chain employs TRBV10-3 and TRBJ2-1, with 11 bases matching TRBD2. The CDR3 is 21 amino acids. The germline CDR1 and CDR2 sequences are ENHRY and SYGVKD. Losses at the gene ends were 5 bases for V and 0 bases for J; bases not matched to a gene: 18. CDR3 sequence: CAISNSPGRIAGGSSYNEQFF. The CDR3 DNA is TGTGCCATCAGTAACTCACCTGGGCGAATAGCGGGAGGGAGCTCCTACAATGAGCAGTTCTTC.

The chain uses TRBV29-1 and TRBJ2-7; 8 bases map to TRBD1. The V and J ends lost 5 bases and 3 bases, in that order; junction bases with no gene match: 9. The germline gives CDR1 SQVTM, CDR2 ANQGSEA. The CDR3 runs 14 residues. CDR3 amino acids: CSVSPGQEFYEQYF. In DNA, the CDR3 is TGCAGCGTTAGTCCGGGACAGGAATTCTACGAGCAGTACTTC.

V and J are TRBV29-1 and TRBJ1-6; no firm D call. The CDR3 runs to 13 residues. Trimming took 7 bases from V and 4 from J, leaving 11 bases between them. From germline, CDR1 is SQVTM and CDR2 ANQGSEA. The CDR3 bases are TGCAGCGCACGGACGGGGTATAATTCACCCCTCCACTTT. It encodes CSARTGYNSPLHF.

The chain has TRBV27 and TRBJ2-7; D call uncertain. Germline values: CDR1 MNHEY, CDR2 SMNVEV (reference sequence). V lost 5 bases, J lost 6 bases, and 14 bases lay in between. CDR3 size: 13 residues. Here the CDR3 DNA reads TGTGCCAGCAGTCCCGGACGTGGACGCGAGCAGTACTTC. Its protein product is CASSPGRGREQYF.

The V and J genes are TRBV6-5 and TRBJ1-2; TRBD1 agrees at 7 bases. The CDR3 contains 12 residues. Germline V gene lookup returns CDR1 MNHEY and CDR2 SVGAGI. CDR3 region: CATTGVNYGYTF. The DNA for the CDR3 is TGTGCGACTACAGGGGTGAACTATGGCTACACCTTC.

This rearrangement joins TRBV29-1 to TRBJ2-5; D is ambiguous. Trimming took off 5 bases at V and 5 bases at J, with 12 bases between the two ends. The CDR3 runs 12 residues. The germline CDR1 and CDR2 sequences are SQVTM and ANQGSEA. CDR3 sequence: CSVPFSGETQYF. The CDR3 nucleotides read TGCAGCGTTCCCTTCTCTGGGGAGACCCAGTACTTC.

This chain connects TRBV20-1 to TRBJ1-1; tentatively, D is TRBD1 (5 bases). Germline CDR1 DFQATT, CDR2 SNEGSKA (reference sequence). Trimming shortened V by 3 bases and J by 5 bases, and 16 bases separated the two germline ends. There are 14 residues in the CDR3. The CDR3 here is CSASRAGLGTEAFF. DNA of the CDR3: TGCAGTGCTAGTAGGGCAGGGCTGGGGACTGAAGCTTTCTTT.

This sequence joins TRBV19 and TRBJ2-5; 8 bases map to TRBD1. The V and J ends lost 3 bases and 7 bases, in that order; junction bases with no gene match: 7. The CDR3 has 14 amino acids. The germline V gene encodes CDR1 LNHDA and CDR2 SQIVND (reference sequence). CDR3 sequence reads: CASSIGWTGWTQYF. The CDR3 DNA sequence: TGTGCCAGTAGTATTGGGTGGACAGGGTGGACCCAGTACTTC.

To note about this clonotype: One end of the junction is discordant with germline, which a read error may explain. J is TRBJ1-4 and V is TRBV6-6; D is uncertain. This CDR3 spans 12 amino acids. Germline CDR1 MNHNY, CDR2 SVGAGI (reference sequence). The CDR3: CASSGQNEKLFF. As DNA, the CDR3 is TGTGCCAGCAGTGGTCAGAATGAGAAACTGTTTTTT.

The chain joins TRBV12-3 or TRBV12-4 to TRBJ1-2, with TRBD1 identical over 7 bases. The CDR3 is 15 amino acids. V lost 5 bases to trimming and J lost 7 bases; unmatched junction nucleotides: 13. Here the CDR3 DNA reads TGTGCCAGCAGTCCACGACAGGGTTTCGTTCTTGGCTACACCTTC. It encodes CASSPRQGFVLGYTF.

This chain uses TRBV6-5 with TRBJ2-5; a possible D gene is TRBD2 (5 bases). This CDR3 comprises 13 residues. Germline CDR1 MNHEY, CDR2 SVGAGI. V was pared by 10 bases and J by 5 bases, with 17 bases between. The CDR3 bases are TGTGCCATAGCGCGGGCCCTCGGGGAGACCCAGTACTTC. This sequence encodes CAIARALGETQYF.

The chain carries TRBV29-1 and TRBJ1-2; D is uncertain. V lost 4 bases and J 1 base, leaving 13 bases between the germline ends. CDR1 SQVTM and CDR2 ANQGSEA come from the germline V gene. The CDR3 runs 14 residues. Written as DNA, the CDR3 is TGCAGCGTTGTAAGTCCGGGGAATAACTATGGCTACACCTTC. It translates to CSVVSPGNNYGYTF.

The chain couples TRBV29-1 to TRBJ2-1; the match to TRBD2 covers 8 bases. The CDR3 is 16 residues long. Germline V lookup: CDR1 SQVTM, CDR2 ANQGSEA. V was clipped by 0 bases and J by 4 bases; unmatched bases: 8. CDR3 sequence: CSVEEGAGGEYNEQFF. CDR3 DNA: TGCAGCGTTGAAGAGGGGGCGGGAGGAGAATACAATGAGCAGTTCTTC.

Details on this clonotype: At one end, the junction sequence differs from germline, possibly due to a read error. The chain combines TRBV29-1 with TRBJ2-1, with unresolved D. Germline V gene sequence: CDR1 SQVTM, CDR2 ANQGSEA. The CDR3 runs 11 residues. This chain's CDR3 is CSVLSYKEQFF. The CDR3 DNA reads TGCAGCGTCCTCTCTTACAAGGAGCAGTTCTTC.

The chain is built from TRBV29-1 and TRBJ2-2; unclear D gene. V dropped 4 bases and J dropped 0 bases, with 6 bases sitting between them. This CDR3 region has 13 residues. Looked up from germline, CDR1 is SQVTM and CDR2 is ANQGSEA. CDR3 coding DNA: TGCAGCGTTGGGGTTACGAACACCGGGGAGCTGTTTTTT. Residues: CSVGVTNTGELFF.

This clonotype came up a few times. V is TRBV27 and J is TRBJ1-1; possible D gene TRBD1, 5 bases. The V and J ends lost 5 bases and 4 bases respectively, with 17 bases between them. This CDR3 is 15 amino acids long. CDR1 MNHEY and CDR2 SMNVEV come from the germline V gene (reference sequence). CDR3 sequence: CASSPSLGRGTEAFF. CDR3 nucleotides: TGTGCCAGCAGTCCCAGTTTGGGGCGAGGCACTGAAGCTTTCTTT.